Presented here are 13 T cell receptor beta chains from one specimen sequenced in a study of a mutant IDH1 vaccine in newly diagnosed glioma. The time point was: baseline, week 1 (first vaccination visit). Regarding treatment: pre-vaccination baseline after standard-of-care therapy. Only in-frame clones appear in the TCRdb table, and some are missing; sequencing was by immunoSEQ multiplex PCR. The sample yields 95,000 to 100,000 clones, roughly 90% seen once. Sequencing used PBMCs, obtained from a glioma patient treated with radiotherapy, temozolomide or both. The receptors come from a woman between 45 and 65 years old with glioma.

The rearrangement joins TRBV19 to TRBJ1-4; D gene ambiguous. V gave up 5 bases and J gave up 0 bases, with 10 bases separating them. CDR1 and CDR2 (germline): LNHDA, SQIVND (reference sequence). This CDR3 contains 15 residues. CDR3 sequence reads: CASSGGGTTNEKLFF. For the CDR3, the DNA is TGTGCCAGTAGTGGCGGTGGTACAACTAATGAAAAACTGTTTTTT.

The chain joins TRBV19 to TRBJ1-6; no reliable D call. Looked up from germline, CDR1 is LNHDA and CDR2 is SQIVND (reference sequence). This CDR3 has 15 residues. V was trimmed by 6 bases and J by 4 bases, leaving 13 bases between them. The CDR3: CASSLTGFYNSPLHF. The CDR3 DNA reads TGTGCCAGTAGCTTGACGGGCTTTTATAATTCACCCCTCCACTTT. The full variable domain, in which reference TRBV19 and TRBJ1-6 provide the parts outside the CDR3, is DGGITQSPKYLFRKEGQNVTLSCEQNLNHDAMYWYRQDPGQGLRLIYYSQIVNDFQKGDIAEGYSVSREKKESFPLTVTSAQKNPTAFYLCASSLTGFYNSPLHFGNGTRLTVT.

The genes are TRBV5-4 and TRBJ2-6; D is unclear. Germline assignment: CDR1 SGHNT and CDR2 YYREEE (reference sequence). The CDR3 loop spans 16 amino acids. Trimming removed 0 bases from V and 0 bases from J, with 7 bases in between. This CDR3 is CASSLALSSGANVLTF. The CDR3 DNA reads TGTGCCAGCAGCTTGGCCTTGTCCTCTGGGGCCAACGTCCTGACTTTC. Drawing the rest from reference TRBV5-4 and TRBJ2-6, the complete variable domain is ETGVTQSPTHLIKTRGQQVTLRCSSQSGHNTVSWYQQALGQGPQFIFQYYREEENGRGNFPPRFSGLQFPNYSSELNVNALELDDSALYLCASSLALSSGANVLTFGAGSRLTVL.

This clone was recorded only once. The chain carries TRBV10-1 and TRBJ1-2; D uncertain. The CDR3 contains 13 residues. V dropped 2 bases and J dropped 2 bases, with 6 bases sitting between them. Germline values: CDR1 WNHNN, CDR2 SYGVQD (reference sequence). The CDR3 loop is CASSEGLNYGYTF. The CDR3 region has the DNA TGCGCCAGCAGTGAGGGCCTCAACTATGGCTACACCTTC.

This clone appeared a single time. This chain uses TRBV6-1 with TRBJ2-5; a weak D match, TRBD2 (6 bases). The J call may be incorrect, as the DNA end agrees better with TRBJ2-7. The CDR3 sequence is 13 residues long. CDR1 and CDR2 (germline): MNHNS, SASEGT. CDR3 sequence reads: CASAGQDSYEQYF. The DNA for the CDR3 is TGTGCCAGCGCGGGGCAGGACTCCTACGAGCAGTACTTC.

The chain carries TRBV6-1 and TRBJ2-1; 8 bases fit TRBD2. The J segment lost 2 bases and the V segment lost 9 bases, leaving 3 bases of the junction unmatched. Germline CDR1 and CDR2: MNHNS and SASEGT. This CDR3 contains 13 residues. This CDR3 is CASYGRAYNEQFF. The CDR3 DNA reads TGTGCCAGTTACGGGAGGGCCTACAATGAGCAGTTCTTC.

The chain has TRBV28 and TRBJ1-5; D uncertain. Trimming shortened V by 4 bases and J by 1 base, and 11 bases separated the two germline ends. CDR1 is MDHEN, CDR2 SYDVKM, per germline. The CDR3 covers 15 residues. The CDR3 spells CASSYSQASNQPQHF. Here the CDR3 DNA reads TGTGCCAGCAGTTATAGTCAGGCAAGCAATCAGCCCCAGCATTTT. Based on the CDR3 plus reference TRBV28 and TRBJ1-5, the full variable domain is DVKVTQSSRYLVKRTGEKVFLECVQDMDHENMFWYRQDPGLGLRLIYFSYDVKMKEKGDIPEGYSVSREKKERFSLILESASTNQTSMYLCASSYSQASNQPQHFGDGTRLSIL.

The gene calls are TRBV28 and TRBJ1-2; no reliable D call. CDR3 length: 14 amino acids. Looked up from germline, CDR1 is MDHEN and CDR2 is SYDVKM. Trimming removed 2 bases from V and 4 bases from J, with 11 bases in between. As DNA, the CDR3 is TGTGCCAGCAGTTTACAGGTCTCCCCCTATGGCTACACCTTC. Translating it yields CASSLQVSPYGYTF.

This sequence joins TRBV9 and TRBJ2-1; 8 bases line up with TRBD2. Germline CDR1 is SGDLS and CDR2 is YYNGEE. The CDR3 runs 15 residues. Trimming at V came to 7 bases and at J to 1 base, leaving 7 bases not matched to a gene. CDR3 residues: CASGTSGLSYNEQFF. The CDR3 region has the DNA TGTGCCAGCGGTACTAGCGGCCTATCCTACAATGAGCAGTTCTTC.

The count of this clone is one. The chain is built from TRBV6-1 and TRBJ1-5; D is perhaps TRBD1 (5 bases). This CDR3 is built from 15 residues. The V gene's germline CDR1 is MNHNS and CDR2 SASEGT. Trimming left V 6 bases short and J 3 bases short, with 15 bases between. CDR3 residues: CASSPEDSLNQPQHF. Here the CDR3 DNA reads TGTGCCAGCAGCCCCGAAGACAGCCTCAATCAGCCCCAGCATTTT.

The genes are TRBV14 and TRBJ1-6; D unresolved. CDR1 and CDR2 from the germline V gene are SGHDN and FVKESK. This CDR3 region has 20 residues. With 3 bases removed from V and 0 bases from J, the gap between germline ends came to 21 bases. In nucleotides, the CDR3 is TGTGCCAGCAGCCATTCTGGCCTTGACCGCGCCAGCTCCTATAATTCACCCCTCCACTTT. It specifies CASSHSGLDRASSYNSPLHF.

This sequence joins TRBV7-8 and TRBJ2-5; either TRBD1 or TRBD2 may fit D (5 bases each). V was trimmed by 3 bases and J by 2 bases, leaving 10 bases between them. Germline loops: CDR1 SGHVS, CDR2 FQNEAQ. This CDR3 spans 14 amino acids. Written as DNA, the CDR3 is TGTGCCAGCAGCTTGGACTGGGGGCAAGAGACCCAGTACTTC. Translated, it gives CASSLDWGQETQYF.

This chain joins TRBV29-1 and TRBJ2-3; possible D gene TRBD1, 6 bases. Trimming stripped 5 bases from V and 0 bases from J, with 18 bases between. Germline V gene lookup returns CDR1 SQVTM and CDR2 ANQGSEA. This CDR3 has 16 amino acids. This chain's CDR3 is CSVRLRGSTSTDTQYF. The CDR3 nucleotides are TGCAGCGTTCGGCTTAGGGGGAGCACTAGCACAGATACGCAGTATTTT.